This paragraph covers one T cell receptor (beta chain) sequence. No antigen is known for it. This specimen comes from a study of radiation and T cells in renal cell carcinoma. As for the study in general: Nephrectomy followed 15 Gy stereotactic body radiation by 4 weeks.

Study-wide results and limits: Top tumor clonotypes rose in blood 2 weeks post-radiation, then contracted.

Sequencing used immunoSEQ multiplex PCR; TCRdb keeps in-frame clones, though not all of them. The table shows some 150,000 clones, with about 87% occurring only once. Indicated time point: blood 2 weeks post-SBRT. Indicated treatment: 15 Gy SBRT to primary tumor, nephrectomy 4 weeks later. Serial blood draws occurred at baseline and 2 and 4 weeks post-SBRT. This sequence originates from a woman in her forties or fifties with renal cell carcinoma. The starting material was blood, obtained from a patient whose treatment included radiotherapy and nephrectomy.

The CDR3 region has the DNA TGTGCCAGCAGTGAAGTAGCGGGGGGGATCGAGCAGTACTTC. As protein: CASSEVAGGIEQYF. V and J are TRBV6-1 and TRBJ2-7, with 11 bases identical to TRBD2. CDR1 and CDR2 from the germline V gene are MNHNS and SASEGT. The CDR3 contains 14 residues. The trim removed 1 base at V and 6 bases at J, leaving 2 bases unmatched.